A single sample gave rise to the 16 T cell receptor beta chains below, sequenced in a study of early T cells in non-severe SARS-CoV-2 infection. TCRdb itself ran the 5' RACE reads through MiXCR, one entry per CDR3 protein. Here the sample spans around 45,000 distinct CDR3 sequences, almost 7.5% being singletons. Sequenced input: whole blood. The source is an adult who was a healthcare worker with PCR-confirmed SARS-CoV-2 infection or an uninfected control (not recorded which).

V and J are TRBV7-9 and TRBJ2-1; TRBD1 might be the D (5 bases). V lost 5 bases and J 8 bases, leaving 22 bases between the germline ends. The CDR3 runs 16 residues. CDR1 and CDR2 (germline): SEHNR, FQNEAQ (reference sequence). This chain's CDR3 is CASSLLWGKRRDEQFF. The CDR3 region has the DNA TGTGCCAGCAGCCTGCTTTGGGGCAAGCGAAGGGATGAGCAGTTCTTC.

This chain connects TRBV14 to TRBJ2-2, with TRBD1 as a possible D gene (6 bases). Trimming shortened V by 6 bases and J by 1 base, and 12 bases separated the two germline ends. Looked up from germline, CDR1 is SGHDN and CDR2 is FVKESK. The CDR3 sequence is 15 residues long. The CDR3 is CASSRLQGNTGELFF. The CDR3 DNA reads as TGTGCCAGCAGTAGACTACAGGGGAACACCGGGGAGCTGTTTTTT.

This clonotype was recorded a few times. The rearrangement uses TRBV27 and TRBJ1-2; the D is unclear. CDR1 and CDR2 from the germline V gene are MNHEY and SMNVEV (reference sequence). Trimming shortened V by 0 bases and J by 4 bases, and 12 bases separated the two germline ends. The CDR3 is 15 amino acids. The CDR3 nucleotides are TGTGCCAGCAGTTTATCTACCCAGTCCCTCTATGGCTACACCTTC. Amino acids: CASSLSTQSLYGYTF.

This clonotype was observed many times. The rearrangement uses TRBV10-3 and TRBJ1-5, with unresolved D. Trimming pared 4 bases from V and 5 bases from J, leaving 6 bases between. CDR3 size: 12 residues. Looked up from germline, CDR1 is ENHRY and CDR2 is SYGVKD. This CDR3 reads CAISAGDQPQHF. For the CDR3, the DNA is TGTGCCATCAGTGCTGGAGATCAGCCCCAGCATTTT.

This clonotype was seen many times. V and J are TRBV6-2 or TRBV6-3 and TRBJ1-2; D gene uncertain. Trimming took 3 bases from V and 9 from J, leaving 17 bases between them. The CDR3 has 14 amino acids. Per germline, CDR1 MNHEY and CDR2 SVGEGT. The CDR3 here is CASSYNPAFSSYTF. The CDR3, as DNA: TGTGCCAGCAGTTATAACCCCGCATTTTCGAGCTACACCTTC.

The rearrangement joins TRBV11-3 to TRBJ2-2; D not resolved. The length of the CDR3 is 14 residues. Germline CDR1 SGHNT, CDR2 YENEEA. V gave up 5 bases and J gave up 3 bases, with 10 bases separating them. Here the CDR3 reads CASSPTRYTGELFF. The CDR3 DNA reads TGTGCCAGCAGCCCGACCCGGTACACCGGGGAGCTGTTTTTT. Based on the CDR3 plus reference TRBV11-3 and TRBJ2-2, the full variable domain is EAGVVQSPRYKIIEKKQPVAFWCNPISGHNTLYWYLQNLGQGPELLIRYENEEAVDDSQLPKDRFSAERLKGVDSTLKIQPAELGDSAVYLCASSPTRYTGELFFGEGSRLTVL.

The rearrangement links TRBV20-1 to TRBJ2-3; maybe TRBD1 (5 bases). The CDR3 is 15 residues long. Per germline, CDR1 DFQATT and CDR2 SNEGSKA (reference sequence). V lost 6 bases to trimming and J lost 0 bases, with 16 bases between them. The CDR3 spells CSAVRRGHSTDTQYF. CDR3 nucleotide sequence: TGCAGTGCAGTGAGGAGAGGACATAGCACAGATACGCAGTATTTT.

The chain links TRBV20-1 to TRBJ2-5; 8 bases agree with TRBD1. Per germline, CDR1 DFQATT and CDR2 SNEGSKA (reference sequence). Trimming removed 0 bases from V and 5 bases from J; junction bases left unmatched: 11. CDR3 length equals 16 residues. The CDR3: CSARDIVGRGQETQYF. CDR3 sequence (DNA): TGCAGTGCTAGAGACATTGTGGGCAGGGGGCAGGAGACCCAGTACTTC.

This clonotype was seen more than once but under ten times. This chain uses TRBV7-6 with TRBJ2-2; D call uncertain. The CDR3 is 13 residues long. Germline values: CDR1 SGHVS, CDR2 FNYEAQ. The ends were cut back, 5 bases at V and 0 bases at J, with 4 bases in the middle. CDR3 loop: CASSQSNTGELFF. The CDR3 nucleotides are TGTGCCAGCAGCCAATCGAACACCGGGGAGCTGTTTTTT.

This clonotype was seen at least ten times. The chain links TRBV20-1 to TRBJ2-7, with D possibly matching TRBD2 (5 bases). The CDR3 contains 12 residues. V lost 5 bases and J lost 6, with 14 bases in between. Looked up from germline, CDR1 is DFQATT and CDR2 is SNEGSKA (reference sequence). CDR3 sequence (DNA): TGCAGTGCTTGGACGGACGGGGTCGAGCAGTACTTC. Its translation is CSAWTDGVEQYF.

This clonotype occurred a few times. This rearrangement joins TRBV28 to TRBJ1-1; D may be TRBD1 (5 bases). This CDR3 region has 14 residues. V gave up 5 bases and J gave up 7 bases, with 17 bases separating them. The germline CDR1 and CDR2 sequences are MDHEN and SYDVKM. This chain's CDR3 is CASSPGQWRNEAFF. CDR3 nucleotide sequence: TGTGCCAGCAGTCCTGGACAATGGCGGAATGAAGCTTTCTTT.

In this sample, this clonotype turned up many times. The rearrangement uses TRBV6-2 or TRBV6-3 and TRBJ1-2, with D perhaps TRBD1 (6 bases). The CDR3 consists of 14 residues. Germline V lookup: CDR1 MNHEY, CDR2 SVGEGT. V was shortened by 0 bases and J by 6 bases, with 11 bases between the two germline ends. The CDR3 sequence: CASSYSDRWNGYTF. The CDR3 region has the DNA TGTGCCAGCAGTTACTCCGACAGGTGGAATGGCTACACCTTC.

This clonotype occurred many times. The chain carries TRBV13 and TRBJ1-4; TRBD1 matches 10 bases. The junction had 4 bases not matched to a gene; V was cut back by 5 bases and J by 10 bases. The CDR3 contains 13 residues. The germline gives CDR1 PRHDT, CDR2 FYEKMQ (reference sequence). CDR3 sequence reads: CASSDRGPGKLFF. CDR3 coding DNA: TGTGCCAGCAGCGACAGGGGGCCGGGAAAACTGTTTTTT.

The J gene is TRBJ2-7, the V gene TRBV25-1; D call uncertain. The CDR3 is 11 amino acids. Germline V gene sequence: CDR1 MGHDK, CDR2 SYGVNS. V was shortened by 8 bases and J by 3 bases, with 8 bases between the two germline ends. The CDR3, as DNA: TGTGCCAGCCAGTGGGACTACGAGCAGTACTTC. It specifies CASQWDYEQYF.

J is TRBJ1-3 and V is TRBV2; 7 nucleotides agree with TRBD1. Germline V CDR1 and CDR2: SNHLY, FYNNEI. The CDR3 extends over 14 amino acids. The junction had 3 bases not matched to a gene; V was cut back by 6 bases and J by 1 base. In nucleotides, the CDR3 is TGTGCCAGCAGCGTGGGACAGTCTGGAAACACCATATATTTT. This encodes CASSVGQSGNTIYF. The full variable domain, in which reference TRBV2 and TRBJ1-3 provide the parts outside the CDR3, is EPEVTQTPSHQVTQMGQEVILRCVPISNHLYFYWYRQILGQKVEFLVSFYNNEISEKSEIFDDQFSVERPDGSNFTLKIRSTKLEDSAMYFCASSVGQSGNTIYFGEGSWLTVV.

To note about this clonotype: A junction boundary mismatches the germline segment, possibly from a read error. The rearrangement links TRBV6-5 to TRBJ2-5, with D perhaps matching TRBD2 (6 bases). This CDR3 comprises 13 residues. Germline values: CDR1 MNHEY, CDR2 SVGAGI. The CDR3 DNA is TGTGCCAGCAGTTACATTGGAGGGGCGGACCCAGACTTC. This encodes CASSYIGGADPDF.